The 14 T cell receptor beta chains reported below all come from one sample, sequenced in a study of shared clonotypes between healthy human individuals (dated by TCRdb to 2019 to 2021). The library relied on the immunoSEQ multiplex PCR assay. Drawn from immuneACCESS, this table holds only the in-frame rearrangements with V and J called that TCRdb kept. Clones are partly lost; checked studies trace under half to an unresolved V gene and leave the rest unexplained. The sample table records approximately 1.4 million clones; nearly 99% of these occur just once. Of the sample, 0.4% to 0.55% is held by the ten largest clones. Sequences were obtained from naive CD4+ T cells sorted from blood. The label giving this sample's cell subset or site can be read as: CD45RA+ positively selected. Receptors originate from a man aged 25-45 years in good health.

The chain links TRBV9 to TRBJ2-1; TRBD2 agrees at 12 bases. V lost 4 bases, J lost 0 bases, and 14 bases stayed unmatched. Looked up from germline, CDR1 is SGDLS and CDR2 is YYNGEE. The CDR3 sequence is 20 residues long. The CDR3 protein is CASSTRTSGKVQGSYNEQFF. CDR3 in DNA: TGTGCCAGCAGCACTAGGACTAGCGGGAAAGTTCAGGGCTCCTACAATGAGCAGTTCTTC.

This sequence joins TRBV18 and TRBJ2-2, with TRBD1 matching 7 bases. The CDR3 has 13 residues. Looked up from germline, CDR1 is KGHSH and CDR2 is LQKENI. The ends lost 3 bases at V and 6 bases at J; junction bases unmatched: 1. For the CDR3, the DNA is TGTGCCAGCTCACCGACAGGGCCCGGGGAGCTGTTTTTT. This sequence encodes CASSPTGPGELFF.

The genes are TRBV28 and TRBJ2-7; 8 positions agree with TRBD2. The J segment lost 3 bases and the V segment lost 2 bases, leaving 3 bases of the junction unmatched. CDR3 length equals 14 residues. The V gene's germline CDR1 is MDHEN and CDR2 SYDVKM. CDR3 bases: TGTGCCAGCAGTTTAGGCGGGAGGAACTACGAGCAGTACTTC. This sequence encodes CASSLGGRNYEQYF. Full variable domain (missing parts from reference TRBV28 and TRBJ2-7): DVKVTQSSRYLVKRTGEKVFLECVQDMDHENMFWYRQDPGLGLRLIYFSYDVKMKEKGDIPEGYSVSREKKERFSLILESASTNQTSMYLCASSLGGRNYEQYFGPGTRLTVT.

This clone was seen just once. Other nucleotide sequences in the sample specify the same CDR3. The chain is built from TRBV5-1 and TRBJ1-1; 7 bases are shared with TRBD1. CDR1 and CDR2 from the germline V gene are SGHRS and YFSETQ. J gave up 3 bases and V 2 bases, and 1 base lay outside the gene matches. The CDR3 totals 13 residues. CDR3 sequence (DNA): TGCGCCAGCAGCTTTACAGGGGACACTGAAGCTTTCTTT. This sequence encodes CASSFTGDTEAFF.

The chain joins TRBV28 to TRBJ2-3; 7 bases fit TRBD2. With V trimmed by 10 bases and J by 2 bases, 18 bases remained unmatched. This CDR3 spans 17 amino acids. The germline V gene encodes CDR1 MDHEN and CDR2 SYDVKM. The CDR3 DNA reads TGTGCCACCGCTTGGGCAGGACTAGGGGCCCTCACAGATACGCAGTATTTT. This translates into CATAWAGLGALTDTQYF.

This chain uses TRBV30 with TRBJ2-7; D ambiguous. Trimming took 3 bases from V and 7 from J, leaving 10 bases between them. The CDR3 totals 11 residues. Germline-derived CDR1 and CDR2 are GTSNPN and SVGIG (reference sequence). CDR3 amino acids: CAWRALREQYF. CDR3 sequence (DNA): TGTGCCTGGAGAGCCCTCCGGGAGCAGTACTTC.

The CDR3 region is CASSLGLAGVGELFF. The CDR3, as DNA: TGTGCCAGCAGCCTGGGACTAGCGGGCGTCGGGGAGCTGTTTTTT. This chain joins TRBV4-2 and TRBJ2-2; 12 positions match TRBD2. The length of the CDR3 is 15 residues. Germline CDR1 is LGHNA and CDR2 is YNFKEQ. V shed 4 bases and J 7 bases; nucleotides not matched to a gene: 4.

The table lists this clone with a count of one. This chain links TRBV18 with TRBJ1-1; D not resolved. V was shortened by 4 bases and J by 0 bases, with 12 bases between the two germline ends. The CDR3 runs 15 residues. Germline loops: CDR1 KGHSH, CDR2 LQKENI. CDR3 in DNA: TGTGCCAGCTCACTTTTAGTAGGAATGAACACTGAAGCTTTCTTT. Protein sequence: CASSLLVGMNTEAFF.

V gene TRBV28 combines with J gene TRBJ1-2, with D hard to call. This CDR3 is 14 amino acids long. Germline CDR1 is MDHEN and CDR2 is SYDVKM. The ends were cut back, 6 bases at V and 4 bases at J, with 15 bases in the middle. The CDR3 loop is CASSLSGSVYGYTF. In DNA, the CDR3 is TGTGCCAGCAGCCTCTCTGGGAGTGTCTATGGCTACACCTTC.

CDR3 DNA: TGTGCCAGCAATAGACAGGGGGGGTCCTACGAGCAGTACTTC. Translated: CASNRQGGSYEQYF. V and J are TRBV6-5 and TRBJ2-7; 9 bases are a match to TRBD1. Germline loops: CDR1 MNHEY, CDR2 SVGAGI. Losses at the gene ends were 7 bases for V and 1 base for J; bases not matched to a gene: 5. The CDR3 is 14 residues long.

The J gene is TRBJ1-1, the V gene TRBV4-1, with D unclear. The germline gives CDR1 MGHRA, CDR2 YSYEKL. Trimming pared 0 bases from V and 4 bases from J, leaving 9 bases between. The length of the CDR3 is 14 residues. CDR3 region: CASSQEDTSTEAFF. The CDR3 region has the DNA TGCGCCAGCAGCCAAGAAGATACGAGCACTGAAGCTTTCTTT.

The V and J genes are TRBV7-2 and TRBJ1-2; no clear D gene. The CDR3 contains 14 residues. Germline V gene sequence: CDR1 SGHTA, CDR2 FQGNSA. Trimming removed 1 base at V and 7 bases at J, with 13 bases between. CDR3 sequence: CASSLVFGGPGYTF. The CDR3 bases are TGTGCCAGCAGCTTAGTTTTCGGAGGGCCTGGCTACACCTTC.

This chain joins TRBV19 and TRBJ1-5, with D maybe TRBD1 (5 bases). The CDR3 loop spans 15 amino acids. V was clipped by 3 bases and J by 3 bases, with 12 bases between them. The germline V gene encodes CDR1 LNHDA and CDR2 SQIVND (reference sequence). The CDR3 DNA reads as TGTGCCAGTAGTATTCAGGCAGGGACCAATCAGCCCCAGCATTTT. It translates to CASSIQAGTNQPQHF.

The rearrangement uses TRBV5-4 and TRBJ1-1; no reliable D call. The germline CDR1 and CDR2 sequences are SGHNT and YYREEE (reference sequence). The V gene lost 5 bases and the J gene lost 8 bases, with 13 bases spanning the gap. This CDR3 has 12 residues. CDR3 sequence reads: CASSMPTQEAFF. In DNA, the CDR3 is TGTGCCAGCAGTATGCCTACTCAGGAAGCTTTCTTT. Combining the CDR3 with reference TRBV5-4 and TRBJ1-1 gives the whole variable domain ETGVTQSPTHLIKTRGQQVTLRCSSQSGHNTVSWYQQALGQGPQFIFQYYREEENGRGNFPPRFSGLQFPNYSSELNVNALELDDSALYLCASSMPTQEAFFGQGTRLTVV.